The 18 T cell receptor beta chains listed next were all sequenced from one sample in a study of T cells after yellow fever vaccination. In TCRdb, the 5' RACE reads were re-called with MiXCR into one record per CDR3 protein. The sample has a few hundred thousand distinct CDR3 sequences; 4.1% are singletons. Sequencing used PBMCs, obtained 5 days after the yellow fever booster vaccination. Receptor source: a man aged 18 to 30 who received the YFV17D yellow fever vaccine.

The chain uses TRBV24-1 and TRBJ2-3; D may be TRBD2 (5 bases). This CDR3 is built from 13 residues. The germline gives CDR1 KGHDR, CDR2 SFDVKD. Trimming removed 4 bases at V and 6 bases at J, with 10 bases between. The CDR3 is CATSEQLGDTQYF. The CDR3 nucleotides read TGTGCCACCAGTGAACAACTAGGGGATACGCAGTATTTT.

This chain links TRBV12-3 or TRBV12-4 with TRBJ2-1; the D gene is possibly TRBD1 (5 bases). Trimming removed 5 bases at V and 3 bases at J, with 17 bases between. This CDR3 has 16 residues. The CDR3 reads CASSQQQGPSYNEQFF. The CDR3 coding sequence is TGTGCCAGCAGTCAACAGCAGGGCCCCAGCTACAATGAGCAGTTCTTC.

This clonotype turned up a few times. V usage is TRBV4-3 and J usage is TRBJ2-1, with 11 nucleotides matching TRBD2. This CDR3 is built from 20 residues. Germline CDR1 LGHNA, CDR2 YSLEER. The V segment lost 0 bases and the J segment 7 bases; nucleotides outside the gene matches: 17. This chain's CDR3 is CASSQDRSKASGGPGNEQFF. DNA for the CDR3: TGCGCCAGCAGCCAAGATCGATCCAAGGCTAGCGGGGGGCCAGGGAATGAGCAGTTCTTC.

This chain links TRBV19 with TRBJ2-1; D is possibly TRBD1 (5 bases). The germline gives CDR1 LNHDA, CDR2 SQIVND (reference sequence). V dropped 6 bases and J dropped 9 bases, with 12 bases sitting between them. The CDR3 totals 12 residues. The CDR3 loop is CASSPGIAEQFF. The CDR3 DNA reads as TGTGCCAGTAGCCCAGGGATCGCTGAGCAGTTCTTC. Full variable domain (remainder filled in from reference TRBV19 and TRBJ2-1): DGGITQSPKYLFRKEGQNVTLSCEQNLNHDAMYWYRQDPGQGLRLIYYSQIVNDFQKGDIAEGYSVSREKKESFPLTVTSAQKNPTAFYLCASSPGIAEQFFGPGTRLTVL.

This chain links TRBV20-1 with TRBJ1-5; 10 bases agree with TRBD1. The CDR3 totals 14 residues. The germline V gene has CDR1 DFQATT and CDR2 SNEGSKA (reference sequence). The ends lost 5 bases at V and 2 bases at J; junction bases unmatched: 3. CDR3 bases: TGCAGTGCTGGGGGGACAGGGGGCAATCAGCCCCAGCATTTT. Translated: CSAGGTGGNQPQHF.

The sample holds many counts of this clonotype. This sequence joins TRBV5-6 and TRBJ2-7, with D maybe TRBD2 (6 bases). Germline CDR1 and CDR2: SGHDT and YYEEEE. The CDR3 runs 12 residues. With 5 bases removed from V and 8 bases from J, the gap between germline ends came to 14 bases. The CDR3 is CASRRGSNKQYF. In DNA, the CDR3 is TGTGCCAGCAGGCGGGGATCGAACAAGCAGTACTTC.

The rearrangement joins TRBV2 to TRBJ1-5; D may be TRBD1 (6 bases). CDR3 length: 15 residues. From germline, CDR1 is SNHLY and CDR2 FYNNEI. The V gene lost 6 bases and the J gene lost 2 bases, with 14 bases spanning the gap. The CDR3 coding sequence is TGTGCCAGCAGGATCCGGGACATGGGCAATCAGCCCCAGCATTTT. Its translation: CASRIRDMGNQPQHF.

This clonotype was observed at least ten times. The V call is TRBV7-6, the J call TRBJ2-5, with 9 bases lining up with TRBD2. V shed 5 bases and J 5 bases; nucleotides not matched to a gene: 6. CDR3 length: 14 amino acids. The germline V gene has CDR1 SGHVS and CDR2 FNYEAQ. CDR3: CASSRGGALETQYF. The CDR3 bases are TGTGCCAGCAGCCGCGGGGGGGCCCTGGAGACCCAGTACTTC.

This clonotype was observed at least ten times. The CDR3 DNA follows: TGTGCCAGCAGCTTCGCAGGGGGCAATCAGCCCCAGCATTTT. Protein product: CASSFAGGNQPQHF. The chain joins TRBV7-9 to TRBJ1-5, with D possibly TRBD1 on 6 matching bases. Looked up from germline, CDR1 is SEHNR and CDR2 is FQNEAQ (reference sequence). The CDR3 runs 14 residues. V dropped 3 bases and J dropped 2 bases, with 8 bases sitting between them.

The CDR3 bases are TGTGCCTGGAGTAAGGCAGGGGGCCCAGCATATTCTGAAGCTTTCTTT. Residues: CAWSKAGGPAYSEAFF. V usage is TRBV30 and J usage is TRBJ1-1; 8 bases fit TRBD1. Germline V gene data show CDR1 as GTSNPN and CDR2 as SVGIG (reference sequence). This CDR3 comprises 16 residues. The V gene end was trimmed by 2 bases and the J gene end by 6 bases; junction bases not matched to a gene: 14. Supplemented by reference TRBV30 and TRBJ1-1, the full variable domain reads SQTIHQWPATLVQPVGSPLSLECTVEGTSNPNLYWYRQAAGRGLQLLFYSVGIGQISSEVPQNLSASRPQDRQFILSSKKLLLSDSGFYLCAWSKAGGPAYSEAFFGQGTRLTVV.

V usage is TRBV7-2 and J usage is TRBJ1-5, with D possibly TRBD1 on 6 matching bases. Germline V gene sequence: CDR1 SGHTA, CDR2 FQGNSA. This CDR3 spans 15 amino acids. V was shortened by 4 bases and J by 3 bases, with 13 bases between the two germline ends. CDR3 in amino acids: CASSYSGGLNQPQHF. The CDR3 DNA follows: TGTGCCAGCAGCTACTCCGGGGGGCTCAATCAGCCCCAGCATTTT.

This clonotype was picked up many times. This chain connects TRBV7-2 to TRBJ2-3; 7 positions agree with TRBD2. The germline V gene encodes CDR1 SGHTA and CDR2 FQGNSA. The V gene end was trimmed by 5 bases and the J gene end by 0 bases; junction bases not matched to a gene: 5. This CDR3 has 15 residues. This CDR3 reads CASSRQAGSTDTQYF. For the CDR3, the DNA is TGTGCCAGCAGCCGACAAGCGGGGAGCACAGATACGCAGTATTTT.

In this sample, this clonotype turned up many times. V gene TRBV12-5 combines with J gene TRBJ2-1; no clear D gene. CDR1 is LGHNT, CDR2 FRNRAP, per germline. The CDR3 length is 15 residues. The V and J ends lost 9 bases and 3 bases respectively, with 18 bases between them. The CDR3 loop is CASAAWEAFYNEQFF. The CDR3, as DNA: TGTGCTAGCGCAGCATGGGAAGCTTTCTACAATGAGCAGTTCTTC.

There are many counts of this clonotype. This chain links TRBV18 with TRBJ1-5; no reliable D call. The CDR3 sequence is 13 residues long. The germline CDR1 and CDR2 sequences are KGHSH and LQKENI. Between the trimmed V and J ends, which lost 3 bases and 5 bases, there was a span of 8 bases. The CDR3 here is CASSPYKDQPQHF. In DNA form, the CDR3 reads TGTGCCAGCTCACCCTATAAAGATCAGCCCCAGCATTTT.

This clonotype was seen many times. The chain uses TRBV7-6 and TRBJ2-1; perhaps TRBD2 as D (6 bases). The CDR3 is made up of 13 amino acids. Per germline, CDR1 SGHVS and CDR2 FNYEAQ. V was clipped by 0 bases and J by 8 bases, with 8 bases between them. CDR3 in amino acids: CASSLARGDEQFF. CDR3 DNA sequence: TGTGCCAGCAGCTTAGCGCGGGGCGATGAGCAGTTCTTC.

Many counts were recorded for this clonotype. The rearrangement links TRBV20-1 to TRBJ2-5; 8 positions agree with TRBD2. Looked up from germline, CDR1 is DFQATT and CDR2 is SNEGSKA (reference sequence). The V segment lost 3 bases and the J segment 5 bases; nucleotides outside the gene matches: 8. The CDR3 has 14 amino acids. The CDR3 loop reads CSARATSGVETQYF. The CDR3 nucleotides are TGCAGTGCTAGGGCTACTAGCGGTGTTGAGACCCAGTACTTC.

This chain joins TRBV5-1 and TRBJ2-5; TRBD1 aligns across 10 bases. Germline loops: CDR1 SGHRS, CDR2 YFSETQ. J gave up 10 bases and V 6 bases, and 24 bases lay outside the gene matches. This CDR3 has 18 amino acids. This CDR3 is CASTPHPGTGASLGDQYF. The CDR3 region has the DNA TGCGCCAGCACCCCCCACCCCGGGACAGGGGCCTCGTTGGGTGACCAGTACTTC.

The chain uses TRBV28 and TRBJ2-2; a possible D gene is TRBD1 (6 bases). CDR1 is MDHEN, CDR2 SYDVKM, per germline. The CDR3 has 13 residues. V was shortened by 7 bases and J by 6 bases, with 12 bases between the two germline ends. The CDR3 DNA follows: TGTGCCAGCACCAGGGGCTGGGCCGGGGAGCTGTTTTTT. Its translation: CASTRGWAGELFF.